The rows below give T cell receptor beta chains drawn from one sample of a study of type 1 regulatory T cells. TCRdb itself ran the reads through MiXCR, one entry per CDR3 protein. The sample gives about 62,000 distinct CDR3 sequences, approximately 60% of which show up once; over 1.5% is in the top ten. Antigens of these TCRs are unknown. What was sequenced was cultured non-Tr1 T cells, either the whole culture or a sorted T cell fraction (not recorded which). These receptors originate from a human donor in good health. The CDR3 runs from the conserved cysteine through the conserved F or W. A D gene is named only where the DNA matches it firmly. Rows may omit the clone size; those that give it use once, few, many or a size class.

v_call: TRBV5-1
d_call: NA
j_call: TRBJ2-1
clone_size: NA
cdr3_aa: CASSLEVGTSSYNEQFF
cdr3_nt: TGCGCCAGCAGCCTGGAGGTGGGGACCAGCTCCTACAATGAGCAGTTCTTC

v_call: TRBV15
d_call: NA
j_call: TRBJ2-2
clone_size: medium-sized
cdr3_aa: CATSRVAETGELFF
cdr3_nt: TGTGCCACCAGCAGAGTAGCGGAGACCGGGGAGCTGTTTTTT

v_call: TRBV5-1
d_call: NA
j_call: TRBJ2-2
clone_size: NA
cdr3_aa: CASSLLGSGELFF
cdr3_nt: TGCGCCAGCAGCTTGTTGGGTTCCGGGGAGCTGTTTTTT

v_call: TRBV29-1
d_call: NA
j_call: TRBJ1-5
clone_size: NA
cdr3_aa: CSVLEGNQPQHF
cdr3_nt: TGCAGCGTGCTGGAGGGGAATCAGCCCCAGCATTTT

v_call: TRBV12-3/TRBV12-4
d_call: NA
j_call: TRBJ2-2
clone_size: NA
cdr3_aa: CASIQTANTGELFF
cdr3_nt: TGTGCCAGCATACAAACCGCGAACACCGGGGAGCTGTTTTTT

v_call: TRBV7-2
d_call: NA
j_call: TRBJ2-2
clone_size: NA
cdr3_aa: CASSLDGGANTGELFF
cdr3_nt: TGTGCCAGCAGCTTAGATGGGGGAGCGAACACCGGGGAGCTGTTTTTT

v_call: TRBV5-1
d_call: TRBD1
j_call: TRBJ2-3
clone_size: NA
cdr3_aa: CASSSRFETGYTDTQYF
cdr3_nt: TGCGCCAGCAGCTCGAGATTTGAGACAGGGTACACAGATACGCAGTATTTT

v_call: TRBV27
d_call: NA
j_call: TRBJ2-7
clone_size: NA
cdr3_aa: CASSPHRNSILYEQYF
cdr3_nt: TGTGCCAGCAGTCCCCACAGAAATTCAATTCTCTACGAGCAGTACTTC

v_call: TRBV24-1
d_call: TRBD2
j_call: TRBJ2-5
clone_size: NA
cdr3_aa: CATSEPGLALETQYF
cdr3_nt: TGTGCCACCAGTGAGCCGGGACTAGCATTGGAGACCCAGTACTTC

v_call: TRBV7-9
d_call: NA
j_call: TRBJ2-5
clone_size: few
cdr3_aa: CASSKGVEETQYF
cdr3_nt: TGTGCCAGCAGCAAAGGGGTAGAAGAGACCCAGTACTTC

v_call: TRBV20-1
d_call: NA
j_call: TRBJ2-7
clone_size: NA
cdr3_aa: CSGAGERDSGEQYF
cdr3_nt: TGCAGTGGGGCTGGAGAGCGAGACTCGGGTGAGCAGTACTTC

v_call: TRBV3-1
d_call: NA
j_call: TRBJ2-1
clone_size: NA
cdr3_aa: CASRPRGLLYNEQFF
cdr3_nt: TGTGCCAGCAGACCCCGGGGACTCCTCTACAATGAGCAGTTCTTC

v_call: TRBV4-1
d_call: NA
j_call: TRBJ2-5
clone_size: NA
cdr3_aa: CASSQEGLSETQYF
cdr3_nt: TGCGCCAGCAGCCAGGAGGGCCTGAGTGAGACCCAGTACTTC

v_call: TRBV4-3
d_call: TRBD2
j_call: TRBJ2-1
clone_size: NA
cdr3_aa: CASSSPGLAGQSSYNEQFF
cdr3_nt: TGCGCCAGCAGCTCACCGGGACTAGCGGGACAGAGCTCCTACAATGAGCAGTTCTTC